One sample yielded the 9 T cell receptor beta chains listed below, sequenced in a study of T cell clones after liver transplantation. The data were produced by immunoSEQ multiplex PCR, yet TCRdb's version contains in-frame clones alone and is incomplete. Among fewer than 85,000 clones listed, 70% to 90% were seen once. Here the sequenced sample was CD4+ T cells from blood, taken at the 22-month timepoint. The receptors stem from a human patient who received a liver transplant. Some T cells here may be from the graft donor.

The chain joins TRBV19 to TRBJ2-3; 11 bases align to TRBD2. V trimming: 7 bases; J trimming: 1 base; junction bases outside the gene matches: 7. Germline assignment: CDR1 LNHDA and CDR2 SQIVND (reference sequence). The CDR3 has 16 amino acids. The CDR3 sequence is CASNDPGLAGTDTQYF. CDR3 DNA: TGTGCCAGTAACGATCCGGGACTAGCGGGCACAGATACGCAGTATTTT.

The rearrangement joins TRBV7-3 to TRBJ1-3; possibly TRBD1 for D (6 bases). V lost 5 bases to trimming and J lost 0 bases, with 17 bases between them. This CDR3 has 17 amino acids. Germline V lookup: CDR1 SGHTA, CDR2 FQGTGA. The CDR3 coding sequence is TGTGCCAGCAGCCCTACCGGGACAACTCACTCTGGAAACACCATATATTTT. This sequence encodes CASSPTGTTHSGNTIYF.

The rearrangement uses TRBV29-1 and TRBJ1-5; 7 bases line up with TRBD1. The germline V gene encodes CDR1 SQVTM and CDR2 ANQGSEA. The CDR3 spans 12 residues. The junction had 9 bases not matched to a gene; V was cut back by 4 bases and J by 12 bases. This CDR3 is CSVGDRASLQHF. CDR3 DNA sequence: TGCAGCGTTGGGGACAGAGCCTCGCTCCAGCATTTT.

The chain recombines TRBV7-2 with TRBJ2-5; a possible D gene is TRBD2 (5 bases). V dropped 5 bases and J dropped 5 bases, with 9 bases sitting between them. This CDR3 comprises 12 residues. Looked up from germline, CDR1 is SGHTA and CDR2 is FQGNSA. The CDR3 loop is CASSPRGETQYF. For the CDR3, the DNA is TGTGCCAGCAGCCCCCGGGGTGAGACCCAGTACTTC.

This clone was detected once. The chain carries TRBV28 and TRBJ2-7; 16 positions agree with TRBD2. The CDR3 is 21 residues long. Germline V CDR1 and CDR2: MDHEN, SYDVKM. Trimming removed 8 bases from V and 4 bases from J; junction bases left unmatched: 23. CDR3: CASSLRGGGTSGRATVYEQYF. CDR3 sequence (DNA): TGTGCCAGCTCACTCAGGGGAGGAGGGACTAGCGGGAGGGCAACGGTATACGAGCAGTACTTC.

This clone was found a few times. The V call is TRBV4-1, the J call TRBJ1-2; D possibly corresponds to TRBD1 (6 bases). This CDR3 spans 14 amino acids. CDR1 and CDR2 (germline): MGHRA, YSYEKL. V lost 5 bases and J lost 7, with 17 bases in between. The chain's CDR3 is CASSTQTGNGGYTF. CDR3 bases: TGCGCCAGCAGCACTCAAACAGGGAACGGTGGCTACACCTTC.

The chain couples TRBV7-3 to TRBJ2-3; 14 nucleotides align to TRBD2. CDR1 is SGHTA, CDR2 FQGTGA, per germline. The V and J ends lost 5 bases and 5 bases, in that order; junction bases with no gene match: 6. CDR3 length: 16 amino acids. The CDR3 is CASSQGTSGRGDTQYF. CDR3 in DNA: TGTGCCAGCAGCCAGGGGACTAGCGGGAGAGGAGATACGCAGTATTTT.

V is TRBV6-5 and J is TRBJ2-1; D remains unclear. The CDR3 loop spans 12 amino acids. Germline values: CDR1 MNHEY, CDR2 SVGAGI. The V end was cut by 10 bases, the J end by 2 bases, with 9 bases between. As DNA, the CDR3 is TGTGCCACCCAGACGGCCTACAATGAGCAGTTCTTC. Residues: CATQTAYNEQFF.

This chain links TRBV6-5 with TRBJ1-2; D might be TRBD1 (5 bases). CDR1 is MNHEY and CDR2 is SVGAGI in the germline V gene. V lost 6 bases, J lost 7 bases, and 15 bases lay in between. This CDR3 comprises 13 residues. In nucleotides, the CDR3 is TGTGCCAGCAGGACCGGGGCCGCTGGTGGCTACACCTTC. Its translation: CASRTGAAGGYTF.